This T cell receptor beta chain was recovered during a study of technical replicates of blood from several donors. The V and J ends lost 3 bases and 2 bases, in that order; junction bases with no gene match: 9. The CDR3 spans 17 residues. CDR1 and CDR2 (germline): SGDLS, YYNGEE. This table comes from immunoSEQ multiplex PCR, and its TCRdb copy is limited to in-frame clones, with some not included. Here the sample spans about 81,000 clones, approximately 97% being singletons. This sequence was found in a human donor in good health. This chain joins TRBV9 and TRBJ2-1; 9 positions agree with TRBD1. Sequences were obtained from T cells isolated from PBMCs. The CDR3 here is CASSATGGLNTYNEQFF. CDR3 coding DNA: TGTGCCAGCAGCGCCACAGGGGGCCTTAATACCTACAATGAGCAGTTCTTC.